This TCR beta chain was sequenced for a study of T cells in Graves' hyperthyroidism and ophthalmopathy. Active moderate-to-severe ophthalmopathy, Clinical Activity Score at least 3, NOSPECS at least 4, under 3 months' duration. Researchers barred patients who had uncontrolled infection, other autoimmune disease, pregnancy or lactation. A roughly 10 ml volume of fresh peripheral blood provided the PBMCs. TCR beta CDR3 sequences were amplified from RNA transcripts. A set of HTBI primers served as the primers for a first-round RT-PCR of the TCR CDR3. TCRdb used MiXCR to reprocess the multiplex PCR reads, holding one entry per CDR3 protein. The sample consists of approximately 400,000 distinct CDR3 sequences, over 11% of them appearing once. Study observations and caveats: The authors' 13 V-J model separated ophthalmopathy from stable hyperthyroidism.

This clonotype was seen only a few times. The antigen remains unidentified. CDR1 is LNHNV and CDR2 is YYDKDF in the germline V gene (reference sequence). Trimming took off 3 bases at V and 4 bases at J, with 7 bases between the two ends. The CDR3 is 13 residues long. The chain joins TRBV15 to TRBJ1-5; D gene uncertain. The receptor comes from a man aged 50-60 years with Graves' ophthalmopathy. Sequencing used blood. This CDR3 is CATSSAGNQPQHF. The CDR3 DNA reads as TGTGCCACCAGCAGTGCCGGGAATCAGCCCCAGCATTTT.